These 32 T cell receptor beta chains share one sample of origin, sequenced in a study of shared clonotypes between healthy human individuals. Clones were sequenced by immunoSEQ multiplex PCR, and TCRdb holds only the in-frame ones, with some missing. The sample shows millions of clones, around 94% of them seen only once. Sequencing was done on a sample of naive CD4+ T cells sorted from blood. The subset was: CD45RA+ positively selected. These receptors were obtained from a man aged 18-30 years in good health.

The chain links TRBV5-8 to TRBJ2-1, with 10 bases that match TRBD2. CDR1 SGHTS and CDR2 YDEGEE come from the germline V gene. The CDR3 sequence is 15 residues long. The J segment lost 4 bases and the V segment lost 4 bases, leaving 5 bases of the junction unmatched. The CDR3 loop is CASSRTSGVYNEQFF. The CDR3 DNA follows: TGTGCCAGCAGCCGGACTAGCGGAGTGTACAATGAGCAGTTCTTC.

The chain joins TRBV16 to TRBJ2-7; D is unresolved. CDR1 is KGHSY, CDR2 FQNENV, per germline. The CDR3 totals 14 residues. V gave up 0 bases and J gave up 1 base, with 7 bases separating them. CDR3 amino acids: CASSQSTFSYEQYF. The CDR3 coding sequence is TGTGCCAGCAGCCAATCGACGTTTTCCTACGAGCAGTACTTC.

The V and J genes are TRBV5-4 and TRBJ1-3; D not resolved. This CDR3 spans 15 amino acids. V lost 2 bases and J 0 bases, leaving 9 bases between the germline ends. Germline assignment: CDR1 SGHNT and CDR2 YYREEE (reference sequence). CDR3 in amino acids: CASSFWPTSGNTIYF. The DNA for the CDR3 is TGTGCCAGCAGCTTCTGGCCGACCTCTGGAAACACCATATATTTT.

The chain combines TRBV28 with TRBJ2-3; D perhaps matches TRBD2 (6 bases). This CDR3 has 14 amino acids. Trimming cost V 5 bases and J 8 bases, with 17 bases left between them. CDR1 MDHEN and CDR2 SYDVKM come from the germline V gene. The CDR3, as DNA: TGTGCCAGCAGTAGGACGGGCCAGGAGGGTACGCAGTATTTT. It is translated as CASSRTGQEGTQYF.

On this clone itself: The sample holds other DNA sequences that translate to the same CDR3. This chain joins TRBV19 and TRBJ1-1; D perhaps matches TRBD1 (5 bases). V lost 3 bases, J lost 0 bases, and 8 bases lay in between. This CDR3 has 14 amino acids. Germline V CDR1 and CDR2: LNHDA, SQIVND (reference sequence). In DNA, the CDR3 is TGTGCCAGTAGTATCCCGACAGTGAACACTGAAGCTTTCTTT. It specifies CASSIPTVNTEAFF. The variable domain in full, completed from reference TRBV19 and TRBJ1-1, reads DGGITQSPKYLFRKEGQNVTLSCEQNLNHDAMYWYRQDPGQGLRLIYYSQIVNDFQKGDIAEGYSVSREKKESFPLTVTSAQKNPTAFYLCASSIPTVNTEAFFGQGTRLTVV.

The J gene is TRBJ2-3, the V gene TRBV9, with D tentatively TRBD1 (6 bases). Germline CDR1 is SGDLS and CDR2 is YYNGEE. This CDR3 has 14 residues. Trimming left V 4 bases short and J 4 bases short, with 13 bases between. The CDR3 DNA is TGTGCCAGCAGCCTAGGTGGGGGCGCAGATACGCAGTATTTT. Its translation: CASSLGGGADTQYF.

The rearrangement links TRBV11-2 to TRBJ2-2, with D possibly being TRBD1 (5 bases). The CDR3 is 14 residues long. Per germline, CDR1 SGHAT and CDR2 FQNNGV. V lost 2 bases and J 6 bases, leaving 10 bases between the germline ends. CDR3 amino acids: CASSLRPGSGELFF. CDR3 nucleotide sequence: TGTGCCAGCAGCTTAAGGCCAGGGTCCGGGGAGCTGTTTTTT. Based on the CDR3 plus reference TRBV11-2 and TRBJ2-2, the full variable domain is EAGVAQSPRYKIIEKRQSVAFWCNPISGHATLYWYQQILGQGPKLLIQFQNNGVVDDSQLPKDRFSAERLKGVDSTLKIQPAKLEDSAVYLCASSLRPGSGELFFGEGSRLTVL.

The chain joins TRBV6-5 to TRBJ1-2; 8 bases align to TRBD1. Germline lookup yields CDR1 MNHEY and CDR2 SVGAGI. The CDR3 sequence is 14 residues long. V gave up 5 bases and J gave up 4 bases; unmatched junction bases: 6. The CDR3 DNA reads as TGTGCCAGCAGTATGGGGACAGGCGCCTATGGCTACACCTTC. Translation gives CASSMGTGAYGYTF.

With regard to this clone: Germline and junction disagree at one end, which may indicate a read error. The chain links TRBV7-2 to TRBJ2-5; possible D gene TRBD2, 6 bases. Germline CDR1 and CDR2: SGHTA and FQGNSA. CDR3 length: 13 amino acids. The CDR3 sequence is CASSLAYQETQYF. CDR3 DNA sequence: TGTGCCAGCAGCCTAGCGTATCAAGAGACCCAGTACTTC. Variable domain in full (rest from reference TRBV7-2 and TRBJ2-5): GAGVSQSPSNKVTEKGKDVELRCDPISGHTALYWYRQSLGQGLEFLIYFQGNSAPDKSGLPSDRFSAERTGGSVSTLTIQRTQQEDSAVYLCASSLAYQETQYFGPGTRLLVL.

The rearrangement links TRBV7-2 to TRBJ2-7; D is possibly TRBD2 (6 bases). V was shortened by 3 bases and J by 0 bases, with 9 bases between the two germline ends. The germline gives CDR1 SGHTA, CDR2 FQGNSA. This CDR3 contains 14 residues. The DNA of the CDR3 is TGTGCCAGCAGCTTGCGGGAAACCTCCTACGAGCAGTACTTC. Encoded protein: CASSLRETSYEQYF.

The V call is TRBV6-5, the J call TRBJ1-4, with 7 bases that match TRBD1. This CDR3 is 16 amino acids long. From germline, CDR1 is MNHEY and CDR2 SVGAGI. J was trimmed by 8 bases and V by 2 bases; bases with no gene match: 11. The CDR3, as DNA: TGTGCCAGCAGTTACCAACCCGACAGGGTTGGGGAAAAACTGTTTTTT. Amino acid sequence: CASSYQPDRVGEKLFF.

This rearrangement joins TRBV25-1 to TRBJ1-4; D call uncertain. Germline V gene data show CDR1 as MGHDK and CDR2 as SYGVNS. Trimming shortened V by 3 bases and J by 5 bases, and 16 bases separated the two germline ends. This CDR3 spans 16 amino acids. In DNA, the CDR3 is TGTGCCAGCAGTGACTTCTCTGGAACGGGCAATGAAAAACTGTTTTTT. Residues: CASSDFSGTGNEKLFF.

The gene calls are TRBV6-1 and TRBJ2-3; TRBD2 matches 13 bases. Looked up from germline, CDR1 is MNHNS and CDR2 is SASEGT. V was clipped by 6 bases and J by 10 bases; unmatched bases: 7. The CDR3 covers 14 residues. CDR3 protein: CASRAGTSGAPQYF. The CDR3 bases are TGTGCCAGCAGGGCCGGGACTAGCGGGGCCCCGCAGTATTTT.

In this sample, this clone turned up once. CDR3 coding DNA: TGTGCCAGCAGTCTCCCGGGACGGAATGAGCAGTTCTTC. Translating gives CASSLPGRNEQFF. The V and J genes are TRBV6-5 and TRBJ2-1; either TRBD1 or TRBD2 may fit D (5 bases each). The germline CDR1 and CDR2 sequences are MNHEY and SVGAGI. Trimming cost V 5 bases and J 7 bases, with 12 bases left between them. The CDR3 consists of 13 residues.

The CDR3 loop reads CASYLGGRREQYF. The CDR3 bases are TGTGCCAGCTATTTAGGGGGCCGTCGCGAGCAGTACTTC. The rearrangement links TRBV6-1 to TRBJ2-7, with TRBD1 matching over 7 bases. The CDR3 extends over 13 amino acids. J lost 6 bases, V lost 8 bases, and 10 bases had no gene match. Germline V gene data show CDR1 as MNHNS and CDR2 as SASEGT.

On this clone itself: The same CDR3 can be traced to other DNA sequences in this sample. The genes are TRBV6-5 and TRBJ1-1; a weak D match, TRBD1 (5 bases). This CDR3 spans 13 amino acids. V was clipped by 6 bases and J by 1 base, with 9 bases between them. CDR1 MNHEY and CDR2 SVGAGI come from the germline V gene. CDR3 DNA sequence: TGTGCCAGCAGCCGTGACAGGAACACTGAAGCTTTCTTT. Protein product: CASSRDRNTEAFF.

Worth noting for this clone: The identical CDR3 is also encoded by other nucleotide sequences in the sample. The chain uses TRBV30 and TRBJ2-2; TRBD1 agrees at 9 bases. From germline, CDR1 is GTSNPN and CDR2 SVGIG (reference sequence). CDR3 length equals 14 residues. With 2 bases clipped from V and 5 bases from J, the junction kept 3 bases outside the gene matches. The CDR3 sequence: CAWSLQGATGELFF. As DNA, the CDR3 is TGTGCCTGGAGTCTACAGGGGGCAACCGGGGAGCTGTTTTTT.

The chain links TRBV7-9 to TRBJ2-1, with unresolved D. Trimming stripped 11 bases from V and 7 bases from J, with 9 bases between. The germline CDR1 and CDR2 sequences are SEHNR and FQNEAQ (reference sequence). The CDR3 length is 10 residues. CDR3 bases: TGTGCCGCGGCGCGGAATGAGCAGTTCTTC. Encoded protein: CAAARNEQFF.

The V gene is TRBV5-4, the J gene TRBJ1-1, with D possibly being TRBD1 (5 bases). Germline loops: CDR1 SGHNT, CDR2 YYREEE (reference sequence). V was cut by 2 bases and J by 3 bases, with 11 bases left in between. This CDR3 has 14 residues. The chain's CDR3 is CASSFPGGYTEAFF. The CDR3 DNA reads as TGTGCCAGCAGCTTCCCGGGGGGGTACACTGAAGCTTTCTTT.

V is TRBV10-3 and J is TRBJ2-2, with D possibly matching TRBD2 (6 bases). The germline gives CDR1 ENHRY, CDR2 SYGVKD. CDR3 length: 13 residues. V lost 4 bases, J lost 7 bases, and 10 bases lay in between. CDR3 sequence reads: CAISAGEDGELFF. The CDR3 bases are TGTGCCATCAGTGCGGGGGAGGACGGGGAGCTGTTTTTT.

A note on this clone: This sample includes further DNA sequences coding for the same CDR3. The rearrangement joins TRBV6-6 to TRBJ1-1; D perhaps matches TRBD1 (5 bases). This CDR3 is 14 amino acids long. Germline loops: CDR1 MNHNY, CDR2 SVGAGI (reference sequence). Trimming took off 5 bases at V and 1 base at J, with 11 bases between the two ends. The CDR3 coding sequence is TGTGCCAGCAGTAGCGGGACGGAGAACACTGAAGCTTTCTTT. Amino acid sequence: CASSSGTENTEAFF.

This sequence joins TRBV5-6 and TRBJ1-5, with D hard to call. Germline CDR1 and CDR2: SGHDT and YYEEEE. V was cut by 5 bases and J by 2 bases, with 14 bases left in between. The CDR3 totals 15 residues. The CDR3 reads CASRRWAMGNQPQHF. In DNA, the CDR3 is TGTGCCAGCAGGCGCTGGGCGATGGGCAATCAGCCCCAGCATTTT.

The table lists this clone with a few counts. For the CDR3, the DNA is TGCGCCAGCAGCCAGGGACATTTGAACACTGAAGCTTTCTTT. This sequence encodes CASSQGHLNTEAFF. V gene TRBV5-1 combines with J gene TRBJ1-1; D might be TRBD1 (6 bases). Germline values: CDR1 SGHRS, CDR2 YFSETQ. The CDR3 has 14 residues. The germline V and J ends were trimmed by 4 bases and 0 bases, with 10 bases remaining between them.

V gene TRBV18 combines with J gene TRBJ1-6; D not certain. The germline V gene has CDR1 KGHSH and CDR2 LQKENI. The CDR3 runs to 16 residues. V dropped 0 bases and J dropped 7 bases, with 13 bases sitting between them. The CDR3 DNA follows: TGTGCCAGCTCACCACCGGGCAGGTTGAACAATTCACCCCTCCACTTT. Its protein is CASSPPGRLNNSPLHF.

The rearrangement joins TRBV21-1 to TRBJ1-4; the D call TRBD1 from the table was never checked on the DNA. TRBV21-1 is reported as a pseudogene. This CDR3 has 17 residues. For the CDR3, the DNA is TGTGCCAGCAGCAAATCTGGGGACAGGGTGGGGGGTGAAAAACTGTTTTTT. Protein product: CASSKSGDRVGGEKLFF.

The chain uses TRBV18 and TRBJ2-1, with 15 positions matching TRBD2. This CDR3 comprises 16 residues. J gave up 3 bases and V 6 bases, and 3 bases lay outside the gene matches. CDR1 and CDR2 (germline): KGHSH, LQKENI. Here the CDR3 reads CASSGTSGGLYNEQFF. CDR3 coding DNA: TGTGCCAGCTCGGGGACTAGCGGGGGGCTCTACAATGAGCAGTTCTTC.

About this clone itself: Relative to the germline gene, one junction end is altered; a read error may explain this. The V call is TRBV11-2, the J call TRBJ2-3; tentative D call: TRBD1 (6 bases). Per the germline V gene, CDR1 is SGHAT and CDR2 is FQNNGV. The CDR3 is 17 residues long. CDR3 nucleotides: TGCGCCAGCAGCCAAGAAGGGACAAAAACTAGCACAGATACGCAGTATTTT. The encoded protein is CASSQEGTKTSTDTQYF.

The genes are TRBV19 and TRBJ1-3; TRBD1 might be the D (6 bases). Looked up from germline, CDR1 is LNHDA and CDR2 is SQIVND (reference sequence). The CDR3 totals 14 residues. Trimming removed 2 bases from V and 4 bases from J, with 9 bases in between. CDR3 DNA: TGTGCCAGTAGTATAACCGGGACAGGAAACACCATATATTTT. Its protein is CASSITGTGNTIYF.

The chain couples TRBV20-1 to TRBJ2-5, with D unclear. Trimming left V 2 bases short and J 5 bases short, with 6 bases between. Germline V gives CDR1 DFQATT, CDR2 SNEGSKA (reference sequence). The CDR3 sequence is 11 residues long. Written as DNA, the CDR3 is TGCAGTGCTAGAACTACGGAGACCCAGTACTTC. This codes for CSARTTETQYF.

Comment on this clone: Other DNA sequences within the sample encode an identical CDR3. The chain uses TRBV6-5 and TRBJ2-7; D gene ambiguous. Trimming stripped 5 bases from V and 3 bases from J, with 11 bases between. CDR1 and CDR2 (germline): MNHEY, SVGAGI. The CDR3 is 13 amino acids. The CDR3 protein is CASSRQGFYEQYF. For the CDR3, the DNA is TGTGCCAGCAGTAGACAAGGATTCTACGAGCAGTACTTC.

Of note for this clone: The junction departs from germline at one end; a sequencing error may be responsible. This CDR3 is CASRYSRTGYYSPLHF. CDR3 nucleotides: TGTGCCAGCAGATACTCCCGGACAGGGTACTATTCACCCCTCCACTTT. The J gene is TRBJ1-6, the V gene TRBV6-5; 8 nucleotides align to TRBD1. CDR3 length: 16 residues. CDR1 MNHEY and CDR2 SVGAGI come from the germline V gene.

The V gene is TRBV7-9, the J gene TRBJ1-1; D is uncertain. Germline values: CDR1 SEHNR, CDR2 FQNEAQ (reference sequence). The CDR3 is 14 residues long. Trimming took off 5 bases at V and 7 bases at J, with 17 bases between the two ends. CDR3 amino acids: CASSHTNSILEAFF. DNA for the CDR3: TGTGCCAGCAGCCATACTAACAGTATCCTTGAAGCTTTCTTT.